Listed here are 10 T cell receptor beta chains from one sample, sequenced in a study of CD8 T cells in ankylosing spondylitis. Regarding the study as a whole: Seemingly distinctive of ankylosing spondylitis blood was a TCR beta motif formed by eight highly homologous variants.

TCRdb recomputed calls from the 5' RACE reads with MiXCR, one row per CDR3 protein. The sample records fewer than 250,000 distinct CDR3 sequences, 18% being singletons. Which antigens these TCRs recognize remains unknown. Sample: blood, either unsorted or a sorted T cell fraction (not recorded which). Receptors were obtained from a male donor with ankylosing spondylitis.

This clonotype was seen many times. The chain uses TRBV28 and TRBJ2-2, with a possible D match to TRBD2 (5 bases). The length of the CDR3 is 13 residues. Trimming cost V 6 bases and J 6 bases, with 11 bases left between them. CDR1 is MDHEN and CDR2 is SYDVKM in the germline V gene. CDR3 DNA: TGTGCCAGCAGCCCTTGGGGAGCCGGGGAGCTGTTTTTT. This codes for CASSPWGAGELFF.

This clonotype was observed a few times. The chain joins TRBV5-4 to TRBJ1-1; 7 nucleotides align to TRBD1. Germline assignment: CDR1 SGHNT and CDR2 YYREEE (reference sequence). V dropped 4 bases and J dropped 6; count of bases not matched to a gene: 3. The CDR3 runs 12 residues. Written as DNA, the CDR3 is TGTGCCAGCAGCACAACAGGGGCTGAAGCTTTCTTT. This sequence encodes CASSTTGAEAFF.

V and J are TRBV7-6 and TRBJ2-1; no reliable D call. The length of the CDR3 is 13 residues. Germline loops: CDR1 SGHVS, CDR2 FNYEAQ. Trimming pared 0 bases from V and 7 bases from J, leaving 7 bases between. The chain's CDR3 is CASSLAPRNEQFF. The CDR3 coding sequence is TGTGCCAGCAGCTTAGCTCCACGGAATGAGCAGTTCTTC.

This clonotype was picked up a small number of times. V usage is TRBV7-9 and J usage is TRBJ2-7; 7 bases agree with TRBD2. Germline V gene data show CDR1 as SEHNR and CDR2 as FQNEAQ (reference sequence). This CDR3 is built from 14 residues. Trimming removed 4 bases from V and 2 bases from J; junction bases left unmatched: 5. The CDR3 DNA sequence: TGTGCCAGCAGCTCGGAGCGGGGACCCTACGAGCAGTACTTC. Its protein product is CASSSERGPYEQYF.

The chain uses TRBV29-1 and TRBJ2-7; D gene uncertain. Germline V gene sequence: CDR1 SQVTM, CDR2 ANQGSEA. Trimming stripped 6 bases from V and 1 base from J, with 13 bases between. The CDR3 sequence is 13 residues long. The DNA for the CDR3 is TGCAGCGTCGTCACAGAATTTTCCTACGAGCAGTACTTC. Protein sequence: CSVVTEFSYEQYF.

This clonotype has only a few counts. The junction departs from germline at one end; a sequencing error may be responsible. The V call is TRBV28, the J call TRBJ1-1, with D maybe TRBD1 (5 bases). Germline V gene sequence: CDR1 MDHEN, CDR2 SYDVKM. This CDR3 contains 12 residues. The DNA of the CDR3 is TGTGCCAGCACCACCCCTGGGGAGGGGATAACTTTT. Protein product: CASTTPGEGITF. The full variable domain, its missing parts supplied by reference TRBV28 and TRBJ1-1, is DVKVTQSSRYLVKRTGEKVFLECVQDMDHENMFWYRQDPGLGLRLIYFSYDVKMKEKGDIPEGYSVSREKKERFSLILESASTNQTSMYLCASTTPGEGITFGQGTRLTVV.

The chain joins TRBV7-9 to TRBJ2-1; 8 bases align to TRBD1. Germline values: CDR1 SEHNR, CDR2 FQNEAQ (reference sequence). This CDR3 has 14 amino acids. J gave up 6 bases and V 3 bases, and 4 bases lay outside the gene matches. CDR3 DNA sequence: TGTGCCAGCAGCTTGCCCGGGACAGGCAATGAGCAGTTCTTC. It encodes CASSLPGTGNEQFF.

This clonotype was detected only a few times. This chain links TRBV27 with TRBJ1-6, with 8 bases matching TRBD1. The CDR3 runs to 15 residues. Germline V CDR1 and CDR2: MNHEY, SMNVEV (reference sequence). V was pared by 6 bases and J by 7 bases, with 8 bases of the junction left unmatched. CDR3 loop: CASSTLRDRNSPLHF. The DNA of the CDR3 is TGTGCCAGCAGCACTCTCCGGGACAGGAATTCACCCCTCCACTTT.

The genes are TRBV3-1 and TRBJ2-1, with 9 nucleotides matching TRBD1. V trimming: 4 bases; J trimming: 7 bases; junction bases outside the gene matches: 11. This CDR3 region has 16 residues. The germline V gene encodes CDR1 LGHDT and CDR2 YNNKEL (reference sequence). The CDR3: CASSRPADRGKNEQFF. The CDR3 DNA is TGTGCCAGCAGCCGTCCGGCGGACAGGGGAAAAAATGAGCAGTTCTTC.

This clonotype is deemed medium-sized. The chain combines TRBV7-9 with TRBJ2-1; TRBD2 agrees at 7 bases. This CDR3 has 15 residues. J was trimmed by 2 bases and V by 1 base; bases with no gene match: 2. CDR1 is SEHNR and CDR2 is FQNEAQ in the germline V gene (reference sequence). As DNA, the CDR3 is TGTGCCAGCAGCTTAGACGGGAGGCCCTACAATGAGCAGTTCTTC. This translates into CASSLDGRPYNEQFF.